The following is a TCR beta chain sequence with its context. This entry belongs to a study of blood T cell repertoires in COVID-19. Germline loops: CDR1 KGHSH, CDR2 LQKENI. The CDR3 consists of 16 residues. V lost 4 bases and J lost 2; bases outside the gene matches: 11. As originally analysed: Quantification of nucleated cells was approximated via reference gene primer amplification. Assay used: immunoSEQ multiplex PCR; TCRdb lists only in-frame clones, some missing. V and J calls plus clone size are reproduced from that table; the DNA served to infer D and trimming. The sample lists 15,000 to 20,000 clones; 91% were seen once.

The genes are TRBV18 and TRBJ2-7, with 7 positions matching TRBD2. Sequencing input: peripheral blood. The TCR was taken from a human donor in a cohort sampled during active COVID-19. The CDR3 coding sequence is TGTGCCAGCTCACTCCTCCCGGCGGGGGTGACCTACGAGCAGTACTTC. It codes for CASSLLPAGVTYEQYF.